Included here is one TCR beta chain sequence, with context. Profiled with immunoSEQ multiplex PCR; TCRdb holds only in-frame clones, not every one. The table includes tens of thousands of clones, about nine tenths detected once. The data belong to a study of control samples from healthy donors and cancer patients. This clonotype was sampled from a man between 50 and 59 years old in good health. What was sequenced was blood.

CDR3 protein: CASSIPGSGSQPQHF. The CDR3, as DNA: TGTGCCAGTAGTATCCCCGGGAGTGGGAGTCAGCCCCAGCATTTT. The chain is built from TRBV19 and TRBJ1-5; D is unclear. The CDR3 extends over 15 amino acids. V gave up 3 bases and J gave up 6 bases, with 15 bases separating them. Germline V lookup: CDR1 LNHDA, CDR2 SQIVND (reference sequence).